This T cell receptor beta chain originates from a study of OX40 agonist ivuxolimab in advanced cancers. Study background: Participants averaged about 60 years of age (range about 23 to 79) and were 75% to 90% male. Overall study results and limits: Certain nonresponders additionally had low normalized T-cell clonal expansion. Partial responders treated at 0.1-3.0 mg/kg exhibited clonal expansion among the lowest measured.

As for this clone: Its matching antigen is unknown.

TCRdb keeps only in-frame clones here, not all; method: immunoSEQ multiplex PCR. The table shows 8,500 to 10,000 clones, with roughly 90% occurring only once. Trimming cost V 0 bases and J 4 bases, with 13 bases left between them. The CDR3 has 15 residues. Germline V lookup: CDR1 SGHRS, CDR2 YFSETQ. Material: CD4+ or CD8+ T cells sorted from blood, obtained in a trial of the OX40 agonist ivuxolimab. V is TRBV5-1 and J is TRBJ1-2, with no clear D. The TCR comes from an adult with an advanced solid tumor such as melanoma, head and neck, liver or kidney cancer. The CDR3 region is CASSLGASQTYGYTF. CDR3 in DNA: TGCGCCAGCAGCTTGGGGGCCAGTCAAACCTATGGCTACACCTTC.